Listed below are T cell receptor beta chains from one sample, sequenced in a study of STAT3 mutations in large granular lymphocyte leukemia. The table came from immunoSEQ multiplex PCR; TCRdb's copy has only in-frame clones and leaves some out. The data contain 30,000 to 40,000 clones, around 87% of them singletons. Input material: peripheral blood mononuclear cells. These receptors came from a man aged 55 to 70 with T-cell large granular lymphocyte leukemia. Some clones in this sample may be carry-over from other donors' samples. Each CDR3 is given with its conserved first and last residue. The order of the fields is J gene, clone size, D gene, V gene, CDR3 DNA, CDR3 protein. The D gene is left open where the match is weak. The listing skips clone size in some rows; elsewhere it reads once, few, many or a size class.

TRBJ2-7 NA NA TRBV5-5 TGTGCCAGCAGCCCCCCGGACCTCAGGGGTAGGTACGAGCAGTACTTC CASSPPDLRGRYEQYF
TRBJ2-7 once NA TRBV30 TGTGCCTGGGGAGGTCCCGAATTGGGGCAGTACTTC CAWGGPELGQYF
TRBJ1-6 NA NA TRBV28 TGTGCCAGCTCCTCCCCGGGGACCAATTCACCCCTCCACTTT CASSSPGTNSPLHF
TRBJ2-3 NA TRBD2 TRBV30 TGTGCCTGGAACCGCGGGAGGGGCGGTACGCAGTATTTT CAWNRGRGGTQYF
TRBJ1-2 NA TRBD1 TRBV27 TGTGCCAGCAGTTTATTAGCCCGGCAGGGGGCGCAGGACTATGGCTACACCTTC CASSLLARQGAQDYGYTF
TRBJ2-7 NA NA TRBV6-6 TGTGCCAGCAGTTACTCGGCAGGAGGGAGTGGAGAGCAGTACTTC CASSYSAGGSGEQYF
TRBJ2-5 NA NA TRBV7-2 TGTGCCAGCAGCTTAGAGATACCACCGGAGACCCAGTACTTC CASSLEIPPETQYF
TRBJ1-4 NA TRBD1 TRBV5-4 TGTGCCAGCAGCTCAGGACAGGGAAGAGAAAAACTGTTTTTT CASSSGQGREKLFF
TRBJ1-3 NA TRBD1 TRBV7-2 TGTGCCAGCAGCTTAGAACAGCCGACAGGGTCCGCCATATATTTT CASSLEQPTGSAIYF
TRBJ2-1 few TRBD2 TRBV20-1 TGCAGTGCCTTTCTAGCGGGGCCCTTGTTCTTC CSAFLAGPLFF
TRBJ2-6 NA NA TRBV18 TGTGCCAGCTCACCCTCACAGGGATTTGGGGCCAACGTCCTGACTTTC CASSPSQGFGANVLTF
TRBJ2-7 few NA TRBV7-9 TGTGCCAGCAAGGACATTGGTTACGAGCAGTACTTC CASKDIGYEQYF
TRBJ1-5 once NA TRBV28 TGTGCCAGCAGGACTGCAGGGGTTAGCAATCAGCCCCAGCATTTT CASRTAGVSNQPQHF
TRBJ1-2 NA NA TRBV28 TGTGCCAGCACCAACGGGGGGGCCTCAGCTAACTATGGCTACACCTTC CASTNGGASANYGYTF
TRBJ2-7 NA NA TRBV2 TGTGCCAGCAGTGAAGCGCGGGCGGACAACGAGCAGTACTTC CASSEARADNEQYF
TRBJ2-1 few TRBD2 TRBV7-2 TGTGCCAGCAGCTTAGAACTAGCGGGAGGGAGTGAGCAGTTCTTC CASSLELAGGSEQFF
TRBJ1-2 NA NA TRBV2 TGTGCCAGCAGTGAAGTTCGGGGCCAAGGTGGCTACACCTTC CASSEVRGQGGYTF
TRBJ2-7 NA TRBD1 TRBV6-6 TGTGCCAGCAGTGCCAGGGACAGGGTTTACGAGCAGTACTTC CASSARDRVYEQYF
TRBJ1-5 NA NA TRBV5-3 TGTGCCAGAAGCCTTGCAACCCAGGGCACGTGCAATCAGCCCCAGCATTTT CARSLATQGTCNQPQHF
TRBJ2-5 NA NA TRBV29-1 TGCAGCGTCGCGGGGATTCAGGCTACTTCCGGAGAGACCCAGTACTTC CSVAGIQATSGETQYF
TRBJ1-2 once NA TRBV7-2 TGTGCCAGCAGCCGGACCGTTAACTATGGCTACACCTTC CASSRTVNYGYTF
TRBJ1-1 NA NA TRBV30 TGTGCCTGGAATGCTCTTTTCGCCCCCAGGCGAGCTTTCTTT CAWNALFAPRRAFF
TRBJ2-7 NA TRBD2 TRBV5-1 TGCGCCAGCAGACCACGGGAGGGGATCTCCTACGAGCAGTACTTC CASRPREGISYEQYF
TRBJ1-1 NA TRBD1 TRBV18 TGTGCCAGCTCACCAGACAGGGGGCTTGGGACTGAAGCTTTCTTT CASSPDRGLGTEAFF
TRBJ1-1 NA TRBD1 TRBV28 TGTGCCAGCAGCCGACAGGGGGAAAACACTGAAGCTTTCTTT CASSRQGENTEAFF
TRBJ1-5 once NA TRBV28 TGTGCCAGCAGTTTGCAGGGCAGGAGCAATCAGCCCCAGCATTTT CASSLQGRSNQPQHF
TRBJ1-2 NA NA TRBV7-2 TGTGCCAGCACCCCGGGGACCTATGGCTACACCTTC CASTPGTYGYTF
TRBJ2-3 NA NA TRBV28 TGTGCCAGCAGTTTTGTAGCGGGCACAGATACGCAGTATTTT CASSFVAGTDTQYF
TRBJ2-1 NA TRBD2 TRBV7-9 TGTGCCAGCAGCTGGCCTAGCGGGAGGGCTAACAATGAGCAGTTCTTC CASSWPSGRANNEQFF
TRBJ2-7 few NA TRBV6-5 TGTGCCAGCAGTTACTCGACGGACTACGAGCAGTACTTC CASSYSTDYEQYF
TRBJ2-5 NA NA TRBV7-8 TGTGCCAGCAGCTTCATGGGGGGACTTCGCCAAGAGACCCAGTACTTC CASSFMGGLRQETQYF
TRBJ2-3 NA TRBD1 TRBV2 TGTGCCAGCAAAGACAGGGGCGGGACAGATACGCAGTATTTT CASKDRGGTDTQYF
TRBJ2-4 NA NA TRBV5-1 TGCGCCAGCAGCTTGGACAGTTCCGTGAACATTCAGTACTTC CASSLDSSVNIQYF
TRBJ1-5 NA NA TRBV7-2 TGTGCCAGCAGCTTGACCCAGGGCAATCAGCCCCAGCATTTT CASSLTQGNQPQHF
TRBJ2-7 NA TRBD1 TRBV6-5 TGTGCCAGCAGCCAGGGACAGGCGTACGAGCAGTACTTC CASSQGQAYEQYF
TRBJ2-7 once NA TRBV18 TGTGCCAGCTCGCCCGCCAGGTTCCCCCAATACGAGCAGTACTTC CASSPARFPQYEQYF
TRBJ2-3 NA TRBD2 TRBV5-4 TGTGCCAGCAGCTCCGGACTAGCGGGAGGGCCCACAGATACGCAGTATTTT CASSSGLAGGPTDTQYF
TRBJ2-7 NA TRBD1 TRBV10-1 TGCGCCAGCAGCCCGGACAGGGTCTCCTACGAGCAGTACTTC CASSPDRVSYEQYF
TRBJ2-3 NA NA TRBV6-5 TGTGCCAGCAGGGGTCTAGGCTCCCAGGAGTATTTT CASRGLGSQEYF
TRBJ2-7 NA NA TRBV11-2 TGTGCCAGCAGCCGCCCCGGCCTCTACGAGCAGTACTTC CASSRPGLYEQYF
TRBJ1-5 few NA TRBV10-2 TGCGCCAGCAGTGATTCGAGGTCTCAGCCCCAGCATTTT CASSDSRSQPQHF
TRBJ2-7 NA NA TRBV10-3 TGTGCCATCAGTGAGTCTGGATACCGTGGCGGGGATCACGAGCAGTACTTC CAISESGYRGGDHEQYF
TRBJ2-3 NA TRBD1 TRBV27 TGTGCCAGCAGCGGGGCTGGACAGGGGACAGATACGCAGTATTTT CASSGAGQGTDTQYF
TRBJ2-7 NA NA TRBV7-2 TGTGCCAGCAGCTTAGAAGGGGCAGGGACCTACGAGCAGTACTTC CASSLEGAGTYEQYF
TRBJ2-7 few NA TRBV23-1 TGCGCCAGCCATACCTCATTATCGACTAGTTTCTACGAGCAGTACTTC CASHTSLSTSFYEQYF